The clone carrying this T cell receptor (beta chain) was counted a few times. TCRdb reprocessed the 5' RACE reads with MiXCR, giving one entry per CDR3 protein. The repertoire includes roughly 200,000 distinct CDR3 sequences, 15% to 20% of them detected once, and over 35% sits in the top ten. This sample stems from a study of identical twins. The CDR3 is 13 residues long. V shed 3 bases and J shed 1 base, with 6 bases lying between them. These same data were also listed under a study on T cells expressing NK-cell markers.

Sequenced material: CD8+ T cells sorted from blood. The sequence was collected from a woman aged 18 to 35 in good health. The V call is TRBV12-3 or TRBV12-4, the J call TRBJ2-5; the D is unclear. Here the CDR3 reads CASSFFSQETQYF. DNA of the CDR3: TGTGCCAGCAGTTTTTTCAGCCAAGAGACCCAGTACTTC.